This T cell receptor beta chain came from a study of T cell repertoires in cytomegalovirus infection. Study-level background: Alongside well-studied HLA-B-restricted CMV epitopes, recently identified HLA-C-restricted CMV epitopes were also used.

A few counts support this clonotype. Antigen specificity is unknown. TCRdb passed the reads through MiXCR, listing each CDR3 protein once. The data hold around 360,000 distinct CDR3 sequences, with roughly 34% observed a single time. Broader study findings: The ex vivo response was dominated by HLA-C-restricted CMV-specific TCR beta clonotypes.

Looked up from germline, CDR1 is MGHRA and CDR2 is YSYEKL. The CDR3 runs 14 residues. The V end was cut by 1 base, the J end by 2 bases, with 8 bases between. The sample in question was cultured PBMCs, obtained from culture after CMV antigen stimulation. The clonotype was recovered from a human donor in good health (CMV status not recorded). Some clones in this sample may be carry-over from other donors' samples. The genes are TRBV4-1 and TRBJ1-2; no clear D. The CDR3 DNA reads TGCGCCAGCAGCCAAGTTCGCGAAAACTATGGCTACACCTTC. It specifies CASSQVRENYGYTF.